Detailed here is one T cell receptor beta chain. What it recognizes is unknown. This sample stems from a study of T cell responses to AZD1222 COVID-19 vaccine. Study-wide results and limits: Donors were mostly white British, more females; clonal diversity possibly underestimated.

Germline V CDR1 and CDR2: SGHDN, FVKESK. The CDR3 has 15 residues. The V segment lost 3 bases and the J segment 2 bases; nucleotides outside the gene matches: 5. The method was immunoSEQ multiplex PCR; TCRdb's version includes in-frame clones alone and lacks a portion of them. The sample includes roughly 160,000 clones, 75% to 90% of them seen just once. The TCR sequence derives from an adult in good health. Sequences were derived from peripheral blood, sampled on day 0 of AZD1222 vaccination. The V and J genes are TRBV14 and TRBJ2-3; 7 nucleotides align to TRBD1. The CDR3 loop is CASSHYGTDTDTQYF. CDR3 nucleotides: TGTGCCAGCAGCCATTACGGGACAGACACAGATACGCAGTATTTT.